The T cell receptor beta chain under discussion was sequenced for a study of cytomegalovirus exposure and HLA in healthy donors. The V gene's germline CDR1 is SGHTA and CDR2 FQGNSA. CDR3 length: 14 residues. Unmatched junction bases numbered 3, after V lost 1 base and J lost 11 bases. A note on this clone: The target antigen is unknown.

Study-wide results and limits: In an earlier analysis, productive rearrangement rates for most beta V segments clustered near 87% or 30%. There were several of the most significant clusters that appeared linked to common viral pathogens in a later analysis. The study flagged roughly 160 TCR beta chains as cytomegalovirus-associated.

PCR used 60 Vbeta primers and 13 Jbeta primers. Sequencing was performed with immunoSEQ multiplex PCR; in TCRdb, only in-frame clones are kept and a portion is missing. The sample table includes about 48,000 clones. The V and J genes are TRBV7-2 and TRBJ2-5; TRBD2 aligns across 14 bases. This receptor was identified in a male donor in good health and CMV-seropositive. Sequencing used PBMCs. CDR3 DNA sequence: TGTGCCAGCAGCTTAGGACTAGCGGGGGGGCGGCAGTACTTC. It yields the protein CASSLGLAGGRQYF.